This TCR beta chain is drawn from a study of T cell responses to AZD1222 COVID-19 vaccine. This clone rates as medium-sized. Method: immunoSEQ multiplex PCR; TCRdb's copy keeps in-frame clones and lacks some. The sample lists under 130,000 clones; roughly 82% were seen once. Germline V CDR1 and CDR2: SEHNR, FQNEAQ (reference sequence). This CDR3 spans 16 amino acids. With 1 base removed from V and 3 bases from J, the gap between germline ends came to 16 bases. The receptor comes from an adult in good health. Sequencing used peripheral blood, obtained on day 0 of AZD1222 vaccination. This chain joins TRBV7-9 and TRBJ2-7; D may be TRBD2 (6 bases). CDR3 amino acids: CASSLEAGRYYYEQYF. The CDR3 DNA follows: TGTGCCAGCAGCTTAGAAGCAGGGAGGTACTACTACGAGCAGTACTTC.